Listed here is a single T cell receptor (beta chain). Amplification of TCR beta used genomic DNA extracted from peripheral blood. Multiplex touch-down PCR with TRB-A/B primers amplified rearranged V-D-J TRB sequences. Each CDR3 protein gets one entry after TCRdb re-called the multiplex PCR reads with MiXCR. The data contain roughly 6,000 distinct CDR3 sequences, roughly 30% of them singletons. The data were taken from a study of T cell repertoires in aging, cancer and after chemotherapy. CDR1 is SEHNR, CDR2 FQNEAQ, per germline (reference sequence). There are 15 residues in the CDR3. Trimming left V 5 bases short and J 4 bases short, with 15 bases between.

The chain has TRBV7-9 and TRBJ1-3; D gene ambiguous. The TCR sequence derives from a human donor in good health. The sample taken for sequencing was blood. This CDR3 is CASSQRAQPGNTIYF. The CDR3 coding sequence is TGTGCCAGCAGCCAACGGGCCCAGCCAGGAAACACCATATATTTT.